The entry below gives a single T cell receptor beta chain sequence along with its context. This sample is drawn from a study of T cells in tuberculosis. Study results and caveats: Low-affinity CD1B-GMM tetramer-binding T cells may have been missed.

Sorting used thawed, overnight-rested PBMC stained with anti-CD3, a viability dye and GMM-loaded CD1B tetramer. C32 glucose monomycolate from Rhodococcus equi was loaded onto the CD1B tetramers. Germline CDR1 reads GTSNPN; CDR2 reads SVGIG (reference sequence). This CDR3 is 15 amino acids long. Deletions cut 2 bases from V and 7 bases from J, with 18 bases between. TCR-alpha and TCR-beta chains were sequenced unpaired. Sequencing used immunoSEQ multiplex PCR; TCRdb keeps in-frame clones, though not all of them. Altogether approximately 100,000 clones are present, approximately 91% being singletons, with the ten largest covering 1.5% to 2%.

Material: CD1b-GMM tetramer-negative cells sorted from PBMCs. This clonotype originated in an adult woman with latent tuberculosis. The V call is TRBV30, the J call TRBJ1-5; TRBD1 might be the D (5 bases). CDR3 residues: CAWSLGQGKNQPQHF. CDR3 DNA sequence: TGTGCCTGGAGTCTCGGGCAGGGAAAGAACCAGCCCCAGCATTTT.